What follows are 30 T cell receptor beta chains derived from one specimen sequenced in a study of cytomegalovirus exposure and HLA in healthy donors. PCR was performed using 60 Vbeta and 13 Jbeta primers. The method was immunoSEQ multiplex PCR; TCRdb's version includes in-frame clones alone and lacks a portion of them. The repertoire has 150,000 to 200,000 clones, 60% to 80% of them found once; the top ten carry 2.5% to 3.5%. Input material: PBMCs. The source of these receptors is a female donor in good health and CMV-seronegative.

The chain is built from TRBV19 and TRBJ2-1, with a possible D match to TRBD2 (6 bases). V was shortened by 6 bases and J by 0 bases, with 12 bases between the two germline ends. CDR1 is LNHDA and CDR2 is SQIVND in the germline V gene (reference sequence). This CDR3 has 15 residues. This CDR3 is CASSPDGSSYNEQFF. Here the CDR3 DNA reads TGTGCCAGTAGCCCGGACGGGAGCTCCTACAATGAGCAGTTCTTC.

CDR3 sequence: CASSQDLRGLAEAFF. The CDR3 DNA follows: TGCGCCAGCAGCCAAGATTTGCGGGGGTTGGCTGAAGCTTTCTTT. This chain uses TRBV4-1 with TRBJ1-1; TRBD1 might be the D (5 bases). V dropped 0 bases and J dropped 6 bases, with 14 bases sitting between them. This CDR3 contains 15 residues. Germline V gives CDR1 MGHRA, CDR2 YSYEKL.

A few counts support this clone. V usage is TRBV2 and J usage is TRBJ2-3, with a weak D call TRBD2 (5 bases). V lost 4 bases and J lost 3, with 11 bases in between. This CDR3 spans 14 amino acids. Germline V gene sequence: CDR1 SNHLY, CDR2 FYNNEI. Written as DNA, the CDR3 is TGTGCCAGCAGTGCCGGCCCGGGGACAGATACGCAGTATTTT. Encoded protein: CASSAGPGTDTQYF.

The chain carries TRBV5-8 and TRBJ2-7; weak D call: TRBD1 (5 bases). Trimming took 0 bases from V and 6 from J, leaving 10 bases between them. CDR1 and CDR2 (germline): SGHTS, YDEGEE. CDR3 size: 13 residues. The CDR3, as DNA: TGTGCCAGCAGCTTGGAGGGGATCTCCGAGCAGTACTTC. As protein: CASSLEGISEQYF.

This rearrangement joins TRBV2 to TRBJ1-2, with D unclear. CDR3 length: 15 residues. Germline values: CDR1 SNHLY, CDR2 FYNNEI. The V and J ends lost 1 base and 0 bases respectively, with 9 bases between them. The DNA of the CDR3 is TGTGCCAGCAGTGAAGGCCCCGGAGCTAACTATGGCTACACCTTC. Residues: CASSEGPGANYGYTF. The whole variable domain, filled in from reference TRBV2 and TRBJ1-2, reads EPEVTQTPSHQVTQMGQEVILRCVPISNHLYFYWYRQILGQKVEFLVSFYNNEISEKSEIFDDQFSVERPDGSNFTLKIRSTKLEDSAMYFCASSEGPGANYGYTFGSGTRLTVV.

This clone was detected once. The CDR3 loop reads CASASLDREDYGYTF. CDR3 in DNA: TGTGCCAGTGCGTCTCTGGACAGGGAAGACTATGGCTACACCTTC. The chain has TRBV19 and TRBJ1-2, with 8 bases matching TRBD1. Germline V CDR1 and CDR2: LNHDA, SQIVND (reference sequence). The CDR3 consists of 15 residues. V shed 8 bases, J shed 3 bases, and the junction held 11 bases outside the gene matches.

The table lists this clone with a few counts. V usage is TRBV28 and J usage is TRBJ2-1; D gene ambiguous. CDR3 length equals 12 residues. Germline V CDR1 and CDR2: MDHEN, SYDVKM. The V gene lost 6 bases and the J gene lost 7 bases, with 10 bases spanning the gap. CDR3 loop: CASRTPQNEQFF. The CDR3 DNA reads TGTGCCAGCAGAACCCCGCAGAATGAGCAGTTCTTC. Supplemented by reference TRBV28 and TRBJ2-1, the full variable domain reads DVKVTQSSRYLVKRTGEKVFLECVQDMDHENMFWYRQDPGLGLRLIYFSYDVKMKEKGDIPEGYSVSREKKERFSLILESASTNQTSMYLCASRTPQNEQFFGPGTRLTVL.

The chain carries TRBV15 and TRBJ2-2, with 9 bases that match TRBD1. Trimming took 0 bases from V and 3 from J; bases not matched to a gene: 5. CDR1 and CDR2 (germline): LNHNV, YYDKDF (reference sequence). This CDR3 spans 17 amino acids. The DNA of the CDR3 is TGTGCCACCAGCAGAGACCGACAGGGGGTTTACACCGGGGAGCTGTTTTTT. Translated, it gives CATSRDRQGVYTGELFF. The variable domain in full, with the rest retrieved from reference TRBV15 and TRBJ2-2, is DAMVIQNPRYQVTQFGKPVTLSCSQTLNHNVMYWYQQKSSQAPKLLFHYYDKDFNNEADTPDNFQSRRPNTSFCFLDIRSPGLGDTAMYLCATSRDRQGVYTGELFFGEGSRLTVL.

DNA of the CDR3: TGTGCCAGCAGCCAGGACAGGGCAACTGAAGCTTTCTTT. Its protein is CASSQDRATEAFF. This chain uses TRBV11-2 with TRBJ1-1; 8 bases fit TRBD1. The J segment lost 5 bases and the V segment lost 5 bases, leaving 4 bases of the junction unmatched. This CDR3 contains 13 residues. Germline lookup yields CDR1 SGHAT and CDR2 FQNNGV.

The chain is built from TRBV5-1 and TRBJ2-1; 10 positions agree with TRBD2. The V gene's germline CDR1 is SGHRS and CDR2 YFSETQ. This CDR3 contains 17 residues. The trim removed 0 bases at V and 5 bases at J, leaving 8 bases unmatched. The chain's CDR3 is CASSLVDSGGPNNEQFF. In DNA form, the CDR3 reads TGCGCCAGCAGCTTGGTTGATAGCGGGGGGCCAAACAATGAGCAGTTCTTC.

This chain joins TRBV5-6 and TRBJ2-2, with a weak D call TRBD1 (5 bases). Trimming cost V 3 bases and J 1 base, with 7 bases left between them. Germline assignment: CDR1 SGHDT and CDR2 YYEEEE. This CDR3 is 14 amino acids long. In nucleotides, the CDR3 is TGTGCCAGCAGCTATGGACAGAACACCGGGGAGCTGTTTTTT. It encodes CASSYGQNTGELFF.

Note on this clone: The same CDR3 is also encoded by other DNA sequences in this sample. The chain's CDR3 is CASSYSRADTQYF. Here the CDR3 DNA reads TGTGCCAGCAGTTACTCGAGGGCAGATACGCAGTATTTT. The chain has TRBV6-5 and TRBJ2-3, with a possible D match to TRBD2 (5 bases). CDR1 is MNHEY and CDR2 is SVGAGI in the germline V gene. The CDR3 sequence is 13 residues long. Trimming took 0 bases from V and 4 from J, leaving 5 bases between them.

The chain is built from TRBV7-6 and TRBJ2-5; 8 nucleotides match TRBD1. The CDR3 loop spans 15 amino acids. V was clipped by 5 bases and J by 4 bases; unmatched bases: 9. The germline gives CDR1 SGHVS, CDR2 FNYEAQ. As DNA, the CDR3 is TGTGCCAGCAGCACCCTCGGGACAGGATTAGAGACCCAGTACTTC. Residues: CASSTLGTGLETQYF.

V usage is TRBV4-2 and J usage is TRBJ1-1; D is possibly TRBD1 (5 bases). The germline V gene has CDR1 LGHNA and CDR2 YNFKEQ. This CDR3 region has 14 residues. The V end was cut by 0 bases, the J end by 11 bases, with 16 bases between. CDR3 sequence: CASSQEGFGAKAFF. Here the CDR3 DNA reads TGTGCCAGCAGCCAAGAGGGCTTTGGGGCGAAGGCTTTCTTT.

This clone was observed a few times. The chain uses TRBV7-2 and TRBJ2-1; 8 bases map to TRBD1. Germline loops: CDR1 SGHTA, CDR2 FQGNSA. V was clipped by 6 bases and J by 3 bases; unmatched bases: 7. This CDR3 comprises 15 residues. CDR3 coding DNA: TGTGCCAGCAGTCCGCGACAGGGGATCTACAATGAGCAGTTCTTC. Protein sequence: CASSPRQGIYNEQFF.

This chain uses TRBV19 with TRBJ1-6, with D maybe TRBD1 (5 bases). Germline V gene data show CDR1 as LNHDA and CDR2 as SQIVND (reference sequence). Between the trimmed V and J ends, which lost 6 bases and 0 bases, there was a span of 12 bases. The CDR3 loop spans 16 amino acids. CDR3 coding DNA: TGTGCCAGTAGGGGGACTGGCAGCTCCTATAATTCACCCCTCCACTTT. This codes for CASRGTGSSYNSPLHF.

The J gene is TRBJ1-1, the V gene TRBV28; 8 nucleotides line up with TRBD1. The CDR3 consists of 15 residues. Germline-derived CDR1 and CDR2 are MDHEN and SYDVKM. The junction had 10 bases not matched to a gene; V was cut back by 5 bases and J by 5 bases. The chain's CDR3 is CASSLDRGSGTEAFF. DNA of the CDR3: TGTGCCAGCAGTCTCGACAGGGGTAGTGGTACTGAAGCTTTCTTT. The full variable domain, with the rest looked up from reference TRBV28 and TRBJ1-1, is DVKVTQSSRYLVKRTGEKVFLECVQDMDHENMFWYRQDPGLGLRLIYFSYDVKMKEKGDIPEGYSVSREKKERFSLILESASTNQTSMYLCASSLDRGSGTEAFFGQGTRLTVV.

The chain carries TRBV30 and TRBJ1-4; perhaps TRBD1 as D (6 bases). The length of the CDR3 is 13 residues. CDR1 and CDR2 from the germline V gene are GTSNPN and SVGIG (reference sequence). The germline V and J ends were trimmed by 3 bases and 6 bases, with 11 bases remaining between them. The CDR3 nucleotides read TGTGCCTGGAGCCGGACAGCCGATGAAAAACTGTTTTTT. It codes for CAWSRTADEKLFF.

V usage is TRBV18 and J usage is TRBJ2-3; weak D call: TRBD1 (5 bases). Germline CDR1 KGHSH, CDR2 LQKENI. The CDR3 extends over 14 amino acids. V was cut by 2 bases and J by 5 bases, with 11 bases left in between. CDR3 sequence (DNA): TGTGCCAGCTCACCAGAATTAGGGGAAGATACGCAGTATTTT. Its protein is CASSPELGEDTQYF. Complete variable domain (other parts from reference TRBV18 and TRBJ2-3): NAGVMQNPRHLVRRRGQEARLRCSPMKGHSHVYWYRQLPEEGLKFMVYLQKENIIDESGMPKERFSAEFPKEGPSILRIQQVVRGDSAAYFCASSPELGEDTQYFGPGTRLTVL.

This chain links TRBV15 with TRBJ1-2, with a weak D call TRBD1 (6 bases). The germline V gene encodes CDR1 LNHNV and CDR2 YYDKDF (reference sequence). There are 13 residues in the CDR3. V lost 5 bases and J 5 bases, leaving 12 bases between the germline ends. The CDR3 is CATSEDSVYGYTF. CDR3 DNA sequence: TGTGCCACCAGCGAGGACAGTGTATATGGCTACACCTTC.

The chain links TRBV4-3 to TRBJ2-7; 8 bases map to TRBD2. Trimming removed 3 bases from V and 0 bases from J; junction bases left unmatched: 1. The CDR3 length is 14 residues. Germline V lookup: CDR1 LGHNA, CDR2 YSLEER. CDR3 in DNA: TGCGCCAGCAGCCATGGGACTAGCTCCTACGAGCAGTACTTC. This codes for CASSHGTSSYEQYF.

The chain employs TRBV9 and TRBJ1-1; D ambiguous. The V end lost 0 bases, the J end lost 5 bases, and 14 bases lay between the germline ends. The CDR3 is 15 residues long. The V gene's germline CDR1 is SGDLS and CDR2 YYNGEE. The CDR3 DNA sequence: TGTGCCAGCAGCGTAGGCGAGGGCTCAAGGACTGAAGCTTTCTTT. As protein: CASSVGEGSRTEAFF.

The chain couples TRBV7-9 to TRBJ1-1; 8 bases are a match to TRBD1. After removal of 5 bases from V and 1 base from J, the junction contained 12 bases not matched to a gene. From germline, CDR1 is SEHNR and CDR2 FQNEAQ (reference sequence). The CDR3 loop spans 17 amino acids. The CDR3 reads CASSTPTQTGANTEAFF. CDR3 sequence (DNA): TGTGCCAGCAGCACCCCGACCCAGACAGGGGCGAACACTGAAGCTTTCTTT.

The chain employs TRBV5-6 and TRBJ2-7; maybe TRBD1 (5 bases). CDR3 size: 14 residues. V was clipped by 1 base and J by 0 bases, with 8 bases between them. In germline, CDR1 is SGHDT, CDR2 YYEEEE. In nucleotides, the CDR3 is TGTGCCAGCAGCTTGTCAGGGATCTCCTACGAGCAGTACTTC. Encoded protein: CASSLSGISYEQYF.

The chain employs TRBV2 and TRBJ2-3; D might be TRBD1 (5 bases). V gave up 0 bases and J gave up 1 base, with 14 bases separating them. The CDR3 contains 17 residues. CDR1 SNHLY and CDR2 FYNNEI come from the germline V gene. The CDR3 DNA is TGTGCCAGCAGTGAAGCAGCTTGGACACGCGGCACAGATACGCAGTATTTT. As protein: CASSEAAWTRGTDTQYF. The full variable domain, with the rest looked up from reference TRBV2 and TRBJ2-3, is EPEVTQTPSHQVTQMGQEVILRCVPISNHLYFYWYRQILGQKVEFLVSFYNNEISEKSEIFDDQFSVERPDGSNFTLKIRSTKLEDSAMYFCASSEAAWTRGTDTQYFGPGTRLTVL.

This CDR3 is CASSRKQGVSQPQHF. The CDR3 DNA reads TGTGCCAGCAGTCGGAAGCAAGGGGTCAGTCAGCCCCAGCATTTT. V usage is TRBV28 and J usage is TRBJ1-5; D might be TRBD1 (5 bases). Germline loops: CDR1 MDHEN, CDR2 SYDVKM. The CDR3 runs to 15 residues. Trimming removed 5 bases at V and 6 bases at J, with 17 bases between.

The genes are TRBV7-9 and TRBJ2-7, with D tentatively TRBD1 (6 bases). From germline, CDR1 is SEHNR and CDR2 FQNEAQ (reference sequence). The V and J ends lost 1 base and 5 bases respectively, with 6 bases between them. The CDR3 sequence is 12 residues long. The chain's CDR3 is CASSLDRDEQYF. In DNA form, the CDR3 reads TGTGCCAGCAGCTTAGACAGGGACGAGCAGTACTTC. The whole variable domain, filled in from reference TRBV7-9 and TRBJ2-7, reads DTGVSQNPRHKITKRGQNVTFRCDPISEHNRLYWYRQTLGQGPEFLTYFQNEAQLEKSRLLSDRFSAERPKGSFSTLEIQRTEQGDSAMYLCASSLDRDEQYFGPGTRLTVT.

The genes are TRBV6-5 and TRBJ2-7; 9 positions match TRBD1. CDR3 size: 14 residues. V shed 2 bases, J shed 6 bases, and the junction held 5 bases outside the gene matches. Germline CDR1 MNHEY, CDR2 SVGAGI. This CDR3 reads CASSYGQGSGEQYF. CDR3 nucleotide sequence: TGTGCCAGCAGTTACGGACAGGGGTCTGGCGAGCAGTACTTC.

The chain couples TRBV30 to TRBJ2-7, with D tentatively TRBD1 (5 bases). There are 13 residues in the CDR3. Germline CDR1 is GTSNPN and CDR2 is SVGIG (reference sequence). V was trimmed by 0 bases and J by 3 bases, leaving 9 bases between them. The CDR3: CAWSVGQGYEQYF. CDR3 nucleotide sequence: TGTGCCTGGAGTGTAGGGCAGGGCTACGAGCAGTACTTC.

This clone was found once. The V and J genes are TRBV15 and TRBJ2-5; TRBD2 matches 7 bases. V was pared by 0 bases and J by 7 bases, with 8 bases of the junction left unmatched. From germline, CDR1 is LNHNV and CDR2 YYDKDF (reference sequence). This CDR3 region has 15 residues. The CDR3 protein is CATSRDRDYPRTQYF. The CDR3 DNA follows: TGTGCCACCAGCAGAGATCGGGACTACCCCAGGACCCAGTACTTC.